This entry lists 29 T cell receptor beta chains sequenced from one sample in a study of blood T cell repertoires in COVID-19. Data came from immunoSEQ multiplex PCR; TCRdb stores just in-frame clones and leaves some out. The sample shows over 130,000 clones, approximately 86% of them seen only once. Sequencing was performed on peripheral blood. The receptors derive from a man in his 70s with acute or convalescent COVID-19.

In its sample, this clone was seen many times. The chain carries TRBV6-1 and TRBJ2-1; weak D call: TRBD2 (5 bases). Germline V gene data show CDR1 as MNHNS and CDR2 as SASEGT. This CDR3 contains 13 residues. Trimming shortened V by 2 bases and J by 7 bases, and 9 bases separated the two germline ends. The CDR3 is CASSERTLNEQFF. CDR3 in DNA: TGTGCCAGCAGTGAAAGGACTCTGAATGAGCAGTTCTTC.

This rearrangement joins TRBV5-6 to TRBJ1-1; unclear D gene. The V gene lost 2 bases and the J gene lost 3 bases, with 14 bases spanning the gap. Germline CDR1 reads SGHDT; CDR2 reads YYEEEE. This CDR3 comprises 15 residues. The CDR3 loop reads CASSLPVGRDTEAFF. DNA for the CDR3: TGTGCCAGCAGCTTACCAGTGGGGAGGGACACTGAAGCTTTCTTT.

The chain couples TRBV29-1 to TRBJ2-3, with 9 nucleotides matching TRBD2. Germline CDR1 is SQVTM and CDR2 is ANQGSEA. V trimming: 7 bases; J trimming: 6 bases; junction bases outside the gene matches: 2. The CDR3 loop spans 11 amino acids. For the CDR3, the DNA is TGCAGCGGACTAGCGGTGGATACGCAGTATTTT. Protein product: CSGLAVDTQYF.

The chain carries TRBV7-9 and TRBJ1-5; no firm D call. The CDR3 runs 14 residues. Germline V lookup: CDR1 SEHNR, CDR2 FQNEAQ (reference sequence). Trimming pared 3 bases from V and 1 base from J, leaving 7 bases between. The CDR3 protein is CASSFAQSNQPQHF. CDR3 DNA sequence: TGTGCCAGCAGCTTCGCACAGAGCAATCAGCCCCAGCATTTT.

The chain couples TRBV2 to TRBJ2-7; 7 nucleotides align to TRBD1. This CDR3 region has 14 residues. Germline assignment: CDR1 SNHLY and CDR2 FYNNEI. V gave up 6 bases and J gave up 2 bases; unmatched junction bases: 7. The CDR3 DNA sequence: TGTGCCAGCAGACGGGACAGTGGCGCCTACGAGCAGTACTTC. This gives the protein CASRRDSGAYEQYF. The full variable domain, its missing parts supplied by reference TRBV2 and TRBJ2-7, is EPEVTQTPSHQVTQMGQEVILRCVPISNHLYFYWYRQILGQKVEFLVSFYNNEISEKSEIFDDQFSVERPDGSNFTLKIRSTKLEDSAMYFCASRRDSGAYEQYFGPGTRLTVT.

The chain combines TRBV13 with TRBJ2-1, with a tentative D call TRBD2 (5 bases). Trimming took 5 bases from V and 7 from J, leaving 6 bases between them. The length of the CDR3 is 11 residues. Germline assignment: CDR1 PRHDT and CDR2 FYEKMQ (reference sequence). The CDR3 is CASSRLNEQFF. CDR3 nucleotides: TGTGCCAGCAGCCGACTAAATGAGCAGTTCTTC.

The genes are TRBV19 and TRBJ1-6, with D perhaps TRBD1 (6 bases). The CDR3 extends over 14 amino acids. Germline V CDR1 and CDR2: LNHDA, SQIVND (reference sequence). Trimming removed 7 bases from V and 8 bases from J, with 15 bases in between. This chain's CDR3 is CASKRGGRHSPLHF. DNA for the CDR3: TGTGCCAGTAAGAGAGGGGGAAGGCATTCACCCCTCCACTTT.

The genes are TRBV5-1 and TRBJ1-4; D is possibly TRBD1 (6 bases). The CDR3 totals 14 residues. Germline V lookup: CDR1 SGHRS, CDR2 YFSETQ. V lost 5 bases to trimming and J lost 5 bases, with 13 bases between them. As DNA, the CDR3 is TGCGCCAGCAGAATGGGGGACACGAATGAAAAACTGTTTTTT. Its translation: CASRMGDTNEKLFF. The full variable domain, rest sourced from reference TRBV5-1 and TRBJ1-4, is KAGVTQTPRYLIKTRGQQVTLSCSPISGHRSVSWYQQTPGQGLQFLFEYFSETQRNKGNFPGRFSGRQFSNSRSEMNVSTLELGDSALYLCASRMGDTNEKLFFGSGTQLSVL.

The chain joins TRBV11-1 to TRBJ2-3, with D possibly TRBD2 on 5 matching bases. This CDR3 spans 14 amino acids. The V end was cut by 10 bases, the J end by 0 bases, with 14 bases between. Germline-derived CDR1 and CDR2 are SGHAT and FQDESV (reference sequence). CDR3 loop: CATQDLASTDTQYF. In DNA, the CDR3 is TGTGCCACCCAGGACCTAGCTAGCACAGATACGCAGTATTTT. Full variable domain (rest looked up from reference TRBV11-1 and TRBJ2-3): EAEVAQSPRYKITEKSQAVAFWCDPISGHATLYWYRQILGQGPELLVQFQDESVVDDSQLPKDRFSAERLKGVDSTLKIQPAELGDSAMYLCATQDLASTDTQYFGPGTRLTVL.

The rearrangement uses TRBV2 and TRBJ2-5; maybe TRBD2 (6 bases). CDR3 length: 14 residues. Trimming shortened V by 2 bases and J by 5 bases, and 12 bases separated the two germline ends. Germline assignment: CDR1 SNHLY and CDR2 FYNNEI. The CDR3 loop is CASSERLARETQYF. The CDR3 region has the DNA TGTGCCAGCAGTGAAAGGCTAGCGAGGGAGACCCAGTACTTC.

The chain employs TRBV5-1 and TRBJ2-1; D gene unclear. Germline-derived CDR1 and CDR2 are SGHRS and YFSETQ. The germline V and J ends were trimmed by 0 bases and 0 bases, with 10 bases remaining between them. This CDR3 has 16 residues. CDR3 residues: CASSLEPISSYNEQFF. DNA for the CDR3: TGCGCCAGCAGCTTGGAACCTATTAGCTCCTACAATGAGCAGTTCTTC.

The rearrangement joins TRBV7-9 to TRBJ1-4; D call uncertain. CDR3 length equals 15 residues. Trimming shortened V by 4 bases and J by 3 bases, and 12 bases separated the two germline ends. Germline V lookup: CDR1 SEHNR, CDR2 FQNEAQ (reference sequence). The CDR3 DNA is TGTGCCAGCAGCTCCGTGGCAGGATCTAATGAAAAACTGTTTTTT. It is translated as CASSSVAGSNEKLFF.

This chain links TRBV28 with TRBJ2-3; 7 nucleotides match TRBD1. Trimming took 4 bases from V and 0 from J; bases not matched to a gene: 4. CDR1 is MDHEN and CDR2 is SYDVKM in the germline V gene. The CDR3 consists of 15 residues. CDR3 DNA sequence: TGTGCCAGCAGTTCGAGACAGGGAAGCACAGATACGCAGTATTTT. Translation: CASSSRQGSTDTQYF.

This clone was counted a single time. The V call is TRBV18, the J call TRBJ1-1; the D is unclear. From germline, CDR1 is KGHSH and CDR2 LQKENI. This CDR3 contains 13 residues. V lost 2 bases and J lost 5, with 9 bases in between. The DNA for the CDR3 is TGTGCCAGCTCACCAAACAGTAGGACTGAAGCTTTCTTT. Translation: CASSPNSRTEAFF.

The chain has TRBV7-9 and TRBJ2-5, with 8 bases identical to TRBD1. J was trimmed by 4 bases and V by 2 bases; bases with no gene match: 3. The CDR3 spans 14 residues. Germline V CDR1 and CDR2: SEHNR, FQNEAQ (reference sequence). The CDR3 protein is CASSLWTGSETQYF. DNA for the CDR3: TGTGCCAGCAGCTTATGGACAGGGTCAGAGACCCAGTACTTC.

As for this clone: Other DNA sequences from this sample encode an identical CDR3 as well. The rearrangement joins TRBV4-2 to TRBJ1-2; D may be TRBD1 (5 bases). This CDR3 is built from 13 residues. Trimming left V 0 bases short and J 3 bases short, with 5 bases between. Germline lookup yields CDR1 LGHNA and CDR2 YNFKEQ. CDR3: CASSQEGDYGYTF. The CDR3 nucleotides are TGTGCCAGCAGCCAAGAAGGGGACTATGGCTACACCTTC.

This clone has only a few counts. This sequence joins TRBV7-9 and TRBJ1-3; TRBD1 might be the D (6 bases). The germline V gene has CDR1 SEHNR and CDR2 FQNEAQ (reference sequence). The CDR3 spans 17 residues. V lost 5 bases and J 6 bases, leaving 23 bases between the germline ends. CDR3 sequence: CASSAIWDTRSSNTIYF. CDR3 in DNA: TGTGCCAGCAGCGCTATTTGGGACACACGATCCTCAAACACCATATATTTT.

The CDR3 protein is CASSQDVGSEGIQYF. CDR3 nucleotides: TGTGCCAGCAGCCAAGATGTCGGTAGCGAGGGCATTCAGTACTTC. The gene calls are TRBV3-1 (or the pseudogene TRBV3-2) and TRBJ2-4, with a weak D call TRBD2 (5 bases). This CDR3 is 15 amino acids long. Between the trimmed V and J ends, which lost 0 bases and 9 bases, there was a span of 15 bases. Germline V CDR1 and CDR2: LGHDT, YNNKEL (reference sequence).

The chain carries TRBV9 and TRBJ2-7, with 13 bases identical to TRBD2. CDR1 and CDR2 (germline): SGDLS, YYNGEE. V shed 3 bases and J 0 bases; nucleotides not matched to a gene: 3. The CDR3 spans 16 residues. The CDR3 region is CASSAGLAGNSYEQYF. CDR3 sequence (DNA): TGTGCCAGCAGCGCGGGACTAGCGGGGAACTCCTACGAGCAGTACTTC.

As to this clone: A much larger clone lies one base from this, so it may be a read error. The J gene is TRBJ2-7, the V gene TRBV19; D is perhaps TRBD2 (6 bases). The CDR3 is 16 residues long. V was cut by 1 base and J by 0 bases, with 13 bases left in between. Germline CDR1 and CDR2: LNHDA and SQIVND (reference sequence). CDR3 nucleotides: TGTGCCAGTAGTATAGGATCGGTCGGGAGCTCCTACGAGCAGTACTTC. Translation gives CASSIGSVGSSYEQYF. The variable domain in full, with the rest retrieved from reference TRBV19 and TRBJ2-7, is DGGITQSPKYLFRKEGQNVTLSCEQNLNHDAMYWYRQDPGQGLRLIYYSQIVNDFQKGDIAEGYSVSREKKESFPLTVTSAQKNPTAFYLCASSIGSVGSSYEQYFGPGTRLTVT.

This chain uses TRBV5-4 with TRBJ2-3; TRBD2 matches at 9 bases. V dropped 6 bases and J dropped 2; count of bases not matched to a gene: 7. CDR1 and CDR2 (germline): SGHNT, YYREEE (reference sequence). This CDR3 comprises 15 residues. Written as DNA, the CDR3 is TGTGCCAGCACTCGGACTAGCGCACCCACAGATACGCAGTATTTT. It specifies CASTRTSAPTDTQYF.

V gene TRBV2 combines with J gene TRBJ2-7, with TRBD2 identical over 8 bases. The CDR3 contains 12 residues. CDR1 is SNHLY, CDR2 FYNNEI, per germline. V gave up 10 bases and J gave up 5 bases; unmatched junction bases: 7. Here the CDR3 DNA reads TGTGCCATCCCAAGCGGGAGCAACGAGCAGTACTTC. This codes for CAIPSGSNEQYF. The full variable domain, completed using reference TRBV2 and TRBJ2-7, is EPEVTQTPSHQVTQMGQEVILRCVPISNHLYFYWYRQILGQKVEFLVSFYNNEISEKSEIFDDQFSVERPDGSNFTLKIRSTKLEDSAMYFCAIPSGSNEQYFGPGTRLTVT.

The chain employs TRBV14 and TRBJ2-5; the D is unclear. The germline gives CDR1 SGHDN, CDR2 FVKESK. The V gene lost 0 bases and the J gene lost 4 bases, with 9 bases spanning the gap. There are 14 residues in the CDR3. For the CDR3, the DNA is TGTGCCAGCAGCCAAGACGTAGAACGAGAGACCCAGTACTTC. Translated, it gives CASSQDVERETQYF. Full variable domain (remainder filled in from reference TRBV14 and TRBJ2-5): EAGVTQFPSHSVIEKGQTVTLRCDPISGHDNLYWYRRVMGKEIKFLLHFVKESKQDESGMPNNRFLAERTGGTYSTLKVQPAELEDSGVYFCASSQDVERETQYFGPGTRLLVL.

The rearrangement links TRBV5-1 to TRBJ2-1, with TRBD1 matching 8 bases. Looked up from germline, CDR1 is SGHRS and CDR2 is YFSETQ. This CDR3 has 15 residues. Trimming at V came to 0 bases and at J to 10 bases, leaving 9 bases not matched to a gene. In DNA, the CDR3 is TGCGCCAGCAGCTTGGAGGGCAGGGGGCTCGGCGAGCAGTTCTTC. Residues: CASSLEGRGLGEQFF. Drawing the rest from reference TRBV5-1 and TRBJ2-1, the complete variable domain is KAGVTQTPRYLIKTRGQQVTLSCSPISGHRSVSWYQQTPGQGLQFLFEYFSETQRNKGNFPGRFSGRQFSNSRSEMNVSTLELGDSALYLCASSLEGRGLGEQFFGPGTRLTVL.

The chain employs TRBV3-1 (or the pseudogene TRBV3-2) and TRBJ1-4, with 7 bases lining up with TRBD1. Germline values: CDR1 LGHDT, CDR2 YNNKEL (reference sequence). The CDR3 spans 18 residues. The V and J ends lost 1 base and 7 bases, in that order; junction bases with no gene match: 15. This CDR3 is CASSQVLGKGARSEKLFF. The CDR3 DNA reads as TGTGCCAGCAGCCAAGTTTTGGGGAAGGGGGCGCGGAGTGAAAAACTGTTTTTT.

The sample holds a few counts of this clone. This chain connects TRBV4-3 to TRBJ2-1; possibly TRBD1 for D (6 bases). V dropped 1 base and J dropped 4 bases, with 26 bases sitting between them. The CDR3 is made up of 20 amino acids. Germline V gives CDR1 LGHNA, CDR2 YSLEER. CDR3 sequence (DNA): TGCGCCAGCAGCCAAGCTACATTTTCCCCTCGGACAGAACTATACAATGAGCAGTTCTTC. Translated: CASSQATFSPRTELYNEQFF.

CDR3 bases: TGTGCCAGCAGTCGTCTAAGAACCGGGGAGCTGTTTTTT. Amino acids: CASSRLRTGELFF. This chain links TRBV6-2 or TRBV6-3 with TRBJ2-2; D not certain. This CDR3 region has 13 residues. V was trimmed by 5 bases and J by 5 bases, leaving 9 bases between them. Germline CDR1 is MNHEY and CDR2 is SVGEGT.

Regarding this clone: Distinct nucleotide sequences in the sample also encode this CDR3. V and J are TRBV27 and TRBJ2-1; 10 bases are a match to TRBD1. This CDR3 region has 16 residues. The germline CDR1 and CDR2 sequences are MNHEY and SMNVEV (reference sequence). The V segment lost 2 bases and the J segment 2 bases; nucleotides outside the gene matches: 3. CDR3 region: CASSLRGTGAYNEQFF. In DNA form, the CDR3 reads TGTGCCAGCAGTTTAAGGGGGACAGGGGCCTACAATGAGCAGTTCTTC.

Only a few counts were recorded for this clone. The chain links TRBV4-1 to TRBJ2-1, with D tentatively TRBD2 (5 bases). CDR1 and CDR2 (germline): MGHRA, YSYEKL. Trimming took off 1 base at V and 8 bases at J, with 12 bases between the two ends. This CDR3 contains 14 residues. The DNA of the CDR3 is TGCGCCAGCAGCCAAGTTCTGGGGAGCGATGAGCAGTTCTTC. It encodes CASSQVLGSDEQFF.